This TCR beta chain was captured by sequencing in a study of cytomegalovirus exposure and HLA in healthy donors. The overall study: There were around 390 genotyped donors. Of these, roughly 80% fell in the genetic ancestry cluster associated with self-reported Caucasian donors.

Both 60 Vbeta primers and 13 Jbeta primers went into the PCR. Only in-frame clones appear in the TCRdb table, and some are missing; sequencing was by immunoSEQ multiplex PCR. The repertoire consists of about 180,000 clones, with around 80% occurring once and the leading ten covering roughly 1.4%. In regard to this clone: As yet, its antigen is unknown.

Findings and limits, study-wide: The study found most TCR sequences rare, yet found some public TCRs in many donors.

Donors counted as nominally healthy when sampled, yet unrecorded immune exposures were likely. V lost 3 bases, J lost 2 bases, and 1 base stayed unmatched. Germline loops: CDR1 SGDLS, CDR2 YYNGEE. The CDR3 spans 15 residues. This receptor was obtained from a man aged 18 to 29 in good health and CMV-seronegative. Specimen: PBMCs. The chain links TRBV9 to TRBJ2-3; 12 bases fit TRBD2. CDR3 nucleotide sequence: TGTGCCAGCAGCGCTAGCGGGGGGGCCACAGATACGCAGTATTTT. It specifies CASSASGGATDTQYF.